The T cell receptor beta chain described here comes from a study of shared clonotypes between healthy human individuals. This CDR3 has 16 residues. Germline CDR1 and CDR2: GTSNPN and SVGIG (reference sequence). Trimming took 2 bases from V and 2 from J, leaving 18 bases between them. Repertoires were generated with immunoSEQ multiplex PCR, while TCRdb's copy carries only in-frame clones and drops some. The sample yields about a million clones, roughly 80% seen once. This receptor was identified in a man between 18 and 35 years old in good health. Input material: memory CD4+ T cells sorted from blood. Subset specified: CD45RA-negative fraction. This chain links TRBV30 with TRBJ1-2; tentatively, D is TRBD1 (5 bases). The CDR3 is CAWSREVGDRNYGYTF. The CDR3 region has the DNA TGTGCCTGGAGTAGGGAGGTAGGGGACCGCAACTATGGCTACACCTTC.